These 30 T cell receptor beta chains came from one sample sequenced in a study of T cell responses to AZD1222 COVID-19 vaccine (dated by TCRdb to the early 2020s). The label giving this sample's time point can be read as: about 28 days (+/-7) after the second vaccine dose. Library creation used the immunoSEQ multiplex PCR assay. TCRdb re-hosts the immuneACCESS table, in-frame sequences only. Its copies lack some clones; in the studies checked, an unresolved V gene accounts for under half of them, and the cause for the rest is not known. The sample includes 14,000 or so clones, with roughly four fifths observed a single time. Around 39% of the sample rests with the top ten. The starting material was peripheral blood, obtained 28 days after the second AZD1222 dose. All receptors come from an adult who received the AZD1222 COVID-19 vaccine.

The chain uses TRBV12-3 or TRBV12-4 and TRBJ1-5; D might be TRBD1 (5 bases). CDR3 length equals 13 residues. Between the trimmed V and J ends, which lost 5 bases and 3 bases, there was a span of 8 bases. The CDR3 nucleotides read TGTGCCAGCAGTGACAGCGTCAATCAGCCCCAGCATTTT. It codes for CASSDSVNQPQHF.

The genes are TRBV11-1 and TRBJ2-1, with TRBD2 matching over 14 bases. The V segment lost 5 bases and the J segment 8 bases; nucleotides outside the gene matches: 8. The CDR3 has 16 residues. The germline V gene has CDR1 SGHAT and CDR2 FQDESV (reference sequence). The CDR3 loop is CASSLGLAGGRDEQFF. The CDR3 DNA reads TGTGCCAGCAGCCTCGGACTAGCGGGAGGTCGGGATGAGCAGTTCTTC.

This sequence joins TRBV9 and TRBJ2-1; 15 bases are shared with TRBD2. The CDR3 runs to 16 residues. From germline, CDR1 is SGDLS and CDR2 YYNGEE. J gave up 9 bases and V 4 bases, and 8 bases lay outside the gene matches. The CDR3 protein is CASSLRPGLAGGEQFF. The CDR3 bases are TGTGCCAGCAGCTTAAGGCCGGGACTAGCGGGGGGTGAGCAGTTCTTC.

The J gene is TRBJ1-3, the V gene TRBV9, with no clear D. Trimming cost V 0 bases and J 0 bases, with 10 bases left between them. Germline assignment: CDR1 SGDLS and CDR2 YYNGEE. This CDR3 comprises 16 residues. CDR3 protein: CASSVDRVGSGNTIYF. The DNA for the CDR3 is TGTGCCAGCAGCGTAGATAGGGTCGGCTCTGGAAACACCATATATTTT.

The chain carries TRBV9 and TRBJ2-2; 8 bases line up with TRBD2. The J segment lost 4 bases and the V segment lost 3 bases, leaving 5 bases of the junction unmatched. Germline assignment: CDR1 SGDLS and CDR2 YYNGEE. This CDR3 is built from 15 residues. For the CDR3, the DNA is TGTGCCAGCAGCGGAAGAGCGGGGGCCACCGGGGAGCTGTTTTTT. Amino acids: CASSGRAGATGELFF.

This clone was seen only a few times. The rearrangement links TRBV9 to TRBJ2-7; 10 bases line up with TRBD2. The CDR3 covers 15 residues. The trim removed 0 bases at V and 2 bases at J, leaving 2 bases unmatched. Germline V gene sequence: CDR1 SGDLS, CDR2 YYNGEE. The CDR3 loop reads CASSVGLAGAYEQYF. The CDR3 DNA reads TGTGCCAGCAGCGTAGGGCTAGCGGGAGCCTACGAGCAGTACTTC.

V is TRBV7-2 and J is TRBJ2-3; TRBD1 agrees at 7 bases. Trimming removed 5 bases from V and 5 bases from J; junction bases left unmatched: 13. The CDR3 extends over 16 amino acids. Per the germline V gene, CDR1 is SGHTA and CDR2 is FQGNSA. Written as DNA, the CDR3 is TGTGCCAGCAGCCCCGGGACAGATGTATTCATAGATACGCAGTATTTT. Protein product: CASSPGTDVFIDTQYF.

This rearrangement joins TRBV5-1 to TRBJ1-1, with D possibly matching TRBD1 (6 bases). The CDR3 covers 15 residues. The germline V gene has CDR1 SGHRS and CDR2 YFSETQ. V was clipped by 4 bases and J by 0 bases, with 13 bases between them. The CDR3 is CASSLGQILNTEAFF. The DNA for the CDR3 is TGCGCCAGCAGCCTAGGACAGATATTGAACACTGAAGCTTTCTTT.

The V call is TRBV5-1, the J call TRBJ2-7; D gene uncertain. Trimming took 4 bases from V and 2 from J, leaving 16 bases between them. This CDR3 is 15 amino acids long. Germline V gene sequence: CDR1 SGHRS, CDR2 YFSETQ. The CDR3 protein is CASSLDVGLTYEQYF. CDR3 in DNA: TGCGCCAGCAGCCTGGATGTAGGATTAACCTACGAGCAGTACTTC. Full variable domain (remainder filled in from reference TRBV5-1 and TRBJ2-7): KAGVTQTPRYLIKTRGQQVTLSCSPISGHRSVSWYQQTPGQGLQFLFEYFSETQRNKGNFPGRFSGRQFSNSRSEMNVSTLELGDSALYLCASSLDVGLTYEQYFGPGTRLTVT.

This chain connects TRBV18 to TRBJ2-7; 7 bases agree with TRBD1. The CDR3 is 13 residues long. J was trimmed by 7 bases and V by 2 bases; bases with no gene match: 5. CDR1 KGHSH and CDR2 LQKENI come from the germline V gene. The CDR3 sequence: CASSPEGAREQYF. The CDR3 DNA is TGTGCCAGCTCACCAGAGGGGGCACGGGAGCAGTACTTC. The full variable domain, in which reference TRBV18 and TRBJ2-7 provide the parts outside the CDR3, is NAGVMQNPRHLVRRRGQEARLRCSPMKGHSHVYWYRQLPEEGLKFMVYLQKENIIDESGMPKERFSAEFPKEGPSILRIQQVVRGDSAAYFCASSPEGAREQYFGPGTRLTVT.

The V gene is TRBV19, the J gene TRBJ2-7, with TRBD2 identical over 9 bases. The germline CDR1 and CDR2 sequences are LNHDA and SQIVND (reference sequence). Trimming took 6 bases from V and 4 from J; bases not matched to a gene: 16. The CDR3 sequence is 17 residues long. The CDR3 nucleotides read TGTGCCAGTAGCCGGACCCTGATAGCGGGAGATGTATACGAGCAGTACTTC. It encodes CASSRTLIAGDVYEQYF.

This clone was recorded only once. V usage is TRBV5-4 and J usage is TRBJ2-3; 7 nucleotides agree with TRBD1. CDR1 and CDR2 (germline): SGHNT, YYREEE (reference sequence). The CDR3 has 16 residues. Trimming took 4 bases from V and 6 from J; bases not matched to a gene: 14. Here the CDR3 reads CASSQGTASRWDTQYF. DNA for the CDR3: TGTGCCAGCAGCCAGGGGACAGCCTCCCGGTGGGATACGCAGTATTTT.

The gene calls are TRBV4-2 and TRBJ1-2; D gene unclear. Trimming shortened V by 6 bases and J by 3 bases, and 14 bases separated the two germline ends. The germline gives CDR1 LGHNA, CDR2 YNFKEQ. The length of the CDR3 is 14 residues. CDR3 sequence reads: CASSARESDYGYTF. CDR3 nucleotide sequence: TGTGCCAGCAGTGCAAGGGAGTCCGACTATGGCTACACCTTC.

CDR3 amino acids: CASSEGVSYNSPLHF. The CDR3 DNA sequence: TGTGCCAGCAGTGAGGGCGTCTCCTATAATTCACCCCTCCACTTT. The chain recombines TRBV9 with TRBJ1-6; D unresolved. The CDR3 has 15 residues. CDR1 is SGDLS and CDR2 is YYNGEE in the germline V gene. The V end lost 5 bases, the J end lost 0 bases, and 9 bases lay between the germline ends. Full variable domain (outside the CDR3, taken from reference TRBV9 and TRBJ1-6): DSGVTQTPKHLITATGQRVTLRCSPRSGDLSVYWYQQSLDQGLQFLIQYYNGEERAKGNILERFSAQQFPDLHSELNLSSLELGDSALYFCASSEGVSYNSPLHFGNGTRLTVT.

The chain recombines TRBV28 with TRBJ2-7; 9 nucleotides agree with TRBD1. The CDR3 covers 15 residues. CDR1 and CDR2 from the germline V gene are MDHEN and SYDVKM. J was trimmed by 5 bases and V by 7 bases; bases with no gene match: 12. CDR3: CASNSITGTGNEQYF. The CDR3 DNA is TGTGCCAGCAACTCGATAACCGGGACAGGGAACGAGCAGTACTTC.

V gene TRBV11-2 combines with J gene TRBJ2-7, with TRBD2 identical over 9 bases. The ends lost 5 bases at V and 3 bases at J; junction bases unmatched: 5. This CDR3 region has 14 residues. The germline V gene encodes CDR1 SGHAT and CDR2 FQNNGV. The CDR3 bases are TGTGCCAGCAGCCATGGGACTAGCAGCTACGAGCAGTACTTC. The encoded protein is CASSHGTSSYEQYF.

This clone was seen only once. The CDR3 spells CASSSKIVLAGYNEQFF. As DNA, the CDR3 is TGCGCCAGCAGCTCCAAGATAGTACTAGCGGGGTACAATGAGCAGTTCTTC. This chain joins TRBV4-1 and TRBJ2-1; 10 bases align to TRBD2. The CDR3 loop spans 17 amino acids. Germline V lookup: CDR1 MGHRA, CDR2 YSYEKL. V dropped 5 bases and J dropped 4; count of bases not matched to a gene: 11.

The V call is TRBV29-1, the J call TRBJ1-4, with 10 bases matching TRBD1. Germline CDR1 reads SQVTM; CDR2 reads ANQGSEA. The CDR3 runs 15 residues. Unmatched junction bases numbered 7, after V lost 1 base and J lost 8 bases. CDR3 nucleotide sequence: TGCAGCGTTGAAGGGAGGGACAGGGGCCGGGAAAAACTGTTTTTT. Its translation: CSVEGRDRGREKLFF.

The V call is TRBV5-1, the J call TRBJ1-1; a possible D gene is TRBD1 (6 bases). This CDR3 region has 16 residues. Trimming pared 4 bases from V and 0 bases from J, leaving 16 bases between. Germline CDR1 SGHRS, CDR2 YFSETQ. CDR3 DNA: TGCGCCAGCAGCCCTGAAATCACAGGGTTGAACACTGAAGCTTTCTTT. Residues: CASSPEITGLNTEAFF.

This rearrangement joins TRBV5-4 to TRBJ2-1; TRBD2 aligns across 16 bases. CDR1 SGHNT and CDR2 YYREEE come from the germline V gene (reference sequence). This CDR3 has 19 amino acids. J gave up 8 bases and V 0 bases, and 11 bases lay outside the gene matches. The CDR3 sequence is CASSLATSGLAGGPHEQFF. CDR3 nucleotides: TGTGCCAGCAGCTTGGCCACATCGGGACTAGCGGGAGGGCCACATGAGCAGTTCTTC. The full variable domain, in which reference TRBV5-4 and TRBJ2-1 provide the parts outside the CDR3, is ETGVTQSPTHLIKTRGQQVTLRCSSQSGHNTVSWYQQALGQGPQFIFQYYREEENGRGNFPPRFSGLQFPNYSSELNVNALELDDSALYLCASSLATSGLAGGPHEQFFGPGTRLTVL.

This rearrangement joins TRBV5-6 to TRBJ1-6, with 8 bases fitting TRBD1. The V and J ends lost 4 bases and 7 bases, in that order; junction bases with no gene match: 4. Germline-derived CDR1 and CDR2 are SGHDT and YYEEEE. The CDR3 has 14 residues. In DNA form, the CDR3 reads TGTGCCAGCAGCGGGACAGGAAGAAATTCACCCCTCCACTTT. Translation gives CASSGTGRNSPLHF.

The rearrangement uses TRBV19 and TRBJ1-3; TRBD1 might be the D (6 bases). Trimming pared 4 bases from V and 4 bases from J, leaving 14 bases between. Germline CDR1 reads LNHDA; CDR2 reads SQIVND (reference sequence). This CDR3 has 15 residues. This CDR3 reads CASSKRQGLGNTIYF. The CDR3 DNA reads TGTGCCAGTAGTAAGAGGCAGGGGCTCGGAAACACCATATATTTT.

The chain has TRBV6-5 and TRBJ2-7; the D gene is possibly TRBD1 (6 bases). The V end was cut by 0 bases, the J end by 5 bases, with 8 bases between. The CDR3 length is 13 residues. Germline lookup yields CDR1 MNHEY and CDR2 SVGAGI. The CDR3 DNA reads as TGTGCCAGCAGTTACTCGACAGGAGACGAGCAGTACTTC. Translating gives CASSYSTGDEQYF.

The gene calls are TRBV24-1 and TRBJ2-7; D ambiguous. Germline CDR1 KGHDR, CDR2 SFDVKD. With 4 bases removed from V and 1 base from J, the gap between germline ends came to 10 bases. CDR3 size: 14 residues. CDR3: CATSDMELSYEQYF. The CDR3 nucleotides read TGTGCCACCAGTGACATGGAGTTATCCTACGAGCAGTACTTC.

The chain joins TRBV19 to TRBJ2-7, with 8 bases lining up with TRBD2. The germline V gene has CDR1 LNHDA and CDR2 SQIVND (reference sequence). V shed 10 bases and J 5 bases; nucleotides not matched to a gene: 10. The CDR3 runs to 13 residues. The CDR3 nucleotides read TGTGCCACTAGAGAACTAGCGGATAACGAGCAGTACTTC. As protein: CATRELADNEQYF. Based on the CDR3 plus reference TRBV19 and TRBJ2-7, the full variable domain is DGGITQSPKYLFRKEGQNVTLSCEQNLNHDAMYWYRQDPGQGLRLIYYSQIVNDFQKGDIAEGYSVSREKKESFPLTVTSAQKNPTAFYLCATRELADNEQYFGPGTRLTVT.

V is TRBV2 and J is TRBJ1-4; TRBD1 matches at 7 bases. This CDR3 contains 16 residues. Germline lookup yields CDR1 SNHLY and CDR2 FYNNEI. Trimming removed 2 bases from V and 3 bases from J; junction bases left unmatched: 6. The CDR3 protein is CASSERPRGANEKLFF. CDR3 nucleotide sequence: TGTGCCAGCAGTGAACGCCCCAGGGGGGCTAATGAAAAACTGTTTTTT.

This sequence joins TRBV7-3 and TRBJ2-7, with 12 bases aligning to TRBD1. Trimming at V came to 4 bases and at J to 6 bases, leaving 4 bases not matched to a gene. There are 14 residues in the CDR3. CDR1 and CDR2 from the germline V gene are SGHTA and FQGTGA. Written as DNA, the CDR3 is TGTGCCAGCAGCTCGGGACAGGGGGCTAGCGAGCAGTACTTC. This gives the protein CASSSGQGASEQYF. The complete variable domain, with remaining parts taken from reference TRBV7-3 and TRBJ2-7, reads GAGVSQTPSNKVTEKGKYVELRCDPISGHTALYWYRQSLGQGPEFLIYFQGTGAADDSGLPNDRFFAVRPEGSVSTLKIQRTERGDSAVYLCASSSGQGASEQYFGPGTRLTVT.

This clone was detected only a few times. The chain combines TRBV11-2 with TRBJ2-7; D is ambiguous. Germline V gives CDR1 SGHAT, CDR2 FQNNGV. Trimming took off 0 bases at V and 0 bases at J, with 21 bases between the two ends. The CDR3 contains 19 residues. In nucleotides, the CDR3 is TGTGCCAGCAGCTTAGATCGTCGATCGGGTCTCTTAAGCTCCTACGAGCAGTACTTC. It codes for CASSLDRRSGLLSSYEQYF.

The V and J genes are TRBV29-1 and TRBJ2-7; TRBD1 agrees at 7 bases. Losses at the gene ends were 7 bases for V and 3 bases for J; bases not matched to a gene: 3. This CDR3 is built from 11 residues. The germline gives CDR1 SQVTM, CDR2 ANQGSEA. In DNA form, the CDR3 reads TGCAGCGCTCGACAGGGCTACGAGCAGTACTTC. Translating it yields CSARQGYEQYF.

The V gene is TRBV12-3 or TRBV12-4, the J gene TRBJ2-7, with 11 bases matching TRBD1. After removal of 7 bases from V and 5 bases from J, the junction contained 4 bases not matched to a gene. This CDR3 has 13 amino acids. The CDR3 DNA is TGTGCCAGCAACCCGGGACAGGGGGACGAGCAGTACTTC. Amino acids: CASNPGQGDEQYF.